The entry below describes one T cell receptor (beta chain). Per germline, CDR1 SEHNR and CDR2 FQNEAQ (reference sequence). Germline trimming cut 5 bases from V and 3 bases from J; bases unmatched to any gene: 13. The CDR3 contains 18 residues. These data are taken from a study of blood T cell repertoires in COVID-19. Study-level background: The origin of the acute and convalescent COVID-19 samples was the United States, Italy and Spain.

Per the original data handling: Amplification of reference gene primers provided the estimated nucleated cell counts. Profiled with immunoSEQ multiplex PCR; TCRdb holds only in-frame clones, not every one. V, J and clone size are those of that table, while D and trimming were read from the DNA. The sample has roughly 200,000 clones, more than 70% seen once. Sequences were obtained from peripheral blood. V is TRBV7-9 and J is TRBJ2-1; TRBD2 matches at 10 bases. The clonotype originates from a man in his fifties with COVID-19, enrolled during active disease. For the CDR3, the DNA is TGTGCCAGCAGCCAAGGGACTGGTAGCGGGGGGAACTACAATGAGCAGTTCTTC. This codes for CASSQGTGSGGNYNEQFF.